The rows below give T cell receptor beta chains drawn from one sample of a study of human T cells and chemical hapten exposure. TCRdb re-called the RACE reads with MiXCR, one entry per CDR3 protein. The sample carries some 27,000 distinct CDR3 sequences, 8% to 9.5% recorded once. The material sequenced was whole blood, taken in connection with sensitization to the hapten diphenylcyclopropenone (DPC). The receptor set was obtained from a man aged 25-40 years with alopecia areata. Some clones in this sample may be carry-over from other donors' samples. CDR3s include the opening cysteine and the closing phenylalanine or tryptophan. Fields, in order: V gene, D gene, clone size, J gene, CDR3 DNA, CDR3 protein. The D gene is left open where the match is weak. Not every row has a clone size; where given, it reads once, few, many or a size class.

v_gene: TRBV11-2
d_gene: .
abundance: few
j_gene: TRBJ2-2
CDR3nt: TGTGCCAGCAGCTTGGACGGGATCCACACCGGGGAGCTGTTTTTT
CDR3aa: CASSLDGIHTGELFF

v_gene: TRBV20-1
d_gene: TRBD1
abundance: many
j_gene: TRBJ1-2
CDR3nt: TGCAGTGCCAACCGACAGGGACTAAGAACTGGCTACACCTTC
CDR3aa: CSANRQGLRTGYTF

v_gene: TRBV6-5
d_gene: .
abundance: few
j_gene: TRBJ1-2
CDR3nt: TGTGCCAGCAGCACAGGATACCCCGCTGGCTACACCTTC
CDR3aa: CASSTGYPAGYTF

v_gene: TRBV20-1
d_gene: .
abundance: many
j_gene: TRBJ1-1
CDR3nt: TGCAGTGCGGGGGAGAACACTGAAGCTTTCTTT
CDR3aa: CSAGENTEAFF

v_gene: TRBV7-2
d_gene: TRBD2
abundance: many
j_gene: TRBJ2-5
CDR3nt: TGTGCCAGCAGCTATCAAGCGGGACAAGAGACCCAGTACTTC
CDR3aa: CASSYQAGQETQYF

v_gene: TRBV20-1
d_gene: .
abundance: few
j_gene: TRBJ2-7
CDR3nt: TGCAGTGCTAGAGACTATTCCTACGAGCAGTACTTC
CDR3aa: CSARDYSYEQYF

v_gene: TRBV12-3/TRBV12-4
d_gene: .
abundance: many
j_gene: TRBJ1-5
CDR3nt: TGTGCCAGCAGTCCAACGGTTGTAGCCCAGCATTTT
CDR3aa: CASSPTVVAQHF

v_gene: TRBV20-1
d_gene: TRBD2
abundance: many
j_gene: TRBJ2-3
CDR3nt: TGCAGTGCTAGAGATCTGCTAGCGGTTAGCACAGATACGCAGTATTTT
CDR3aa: CSARDLLAVSTDTQYF

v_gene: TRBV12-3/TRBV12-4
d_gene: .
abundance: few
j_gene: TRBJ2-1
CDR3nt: TGTGCCAGCAGTTTACTAGCTTCGAAGCAGTTCTTC
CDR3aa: CASSLLASKQFF

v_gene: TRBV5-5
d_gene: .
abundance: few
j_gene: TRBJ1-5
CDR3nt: TGTGCCAGCAGCGCGGGTCCTAACGAACGGAATCAGCCCCAGCATTTT
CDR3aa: CASSAGPNERNQPQHF

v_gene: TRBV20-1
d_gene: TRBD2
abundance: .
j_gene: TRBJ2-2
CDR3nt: TGCAGTGCTAGACCCCCTAGCGGGGGTGGCTCCGGGGAGCTGTTTTTT
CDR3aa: CSARPPSGGGSGELFF

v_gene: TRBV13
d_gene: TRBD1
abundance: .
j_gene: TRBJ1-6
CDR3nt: TGTGCCAGCAGCTTCGGGCCAAAGGACAGGGGGCCAAATTCACCCCTCCACTTT
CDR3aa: CASSFGPKDRGPNSPLHF

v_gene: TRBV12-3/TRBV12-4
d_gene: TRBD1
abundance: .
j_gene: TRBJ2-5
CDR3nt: TGTGCCAGCAGGACCCCCCCGGGACAGGGGGCAGGGGACCAAGAGACCCAGTACTTC
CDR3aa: CASRTPPGQGAGDQETQYF

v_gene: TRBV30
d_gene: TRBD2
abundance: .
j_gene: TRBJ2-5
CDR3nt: TGTGCCTGGAGTCTAGCGGCCCAAGAGACCCAGTACTTC
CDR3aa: CAWSLAAQETQYF

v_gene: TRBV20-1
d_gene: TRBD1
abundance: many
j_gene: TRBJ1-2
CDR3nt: TGCAGGACAGGGGCGGGGGACTATGGCTACACCTTC
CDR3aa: CRTGAGDYGYTF

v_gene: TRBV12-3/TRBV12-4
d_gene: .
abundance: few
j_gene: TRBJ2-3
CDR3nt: TGTGCCAGCAGTTTAGACCCGCGCATGGCAGATACGCAGTATTTT
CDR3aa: CASSLDPRMADTQYF

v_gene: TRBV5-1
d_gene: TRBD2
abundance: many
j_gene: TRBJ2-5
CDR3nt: TGCGCCAGCAGCCCCGGGACTAGTCAGAAGACCCAGTACTTC
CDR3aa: CASSPGTSQKTQYF

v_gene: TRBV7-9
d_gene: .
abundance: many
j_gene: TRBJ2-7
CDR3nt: TGTGCCACCGGTGACAACTACGAGCAGTACTTC
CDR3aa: CATGDNYEQYF

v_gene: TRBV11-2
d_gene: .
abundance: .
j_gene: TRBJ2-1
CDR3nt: TGTGCCAGCAGCTTAGATTGGGGAAATGAGCAGTTCTTC
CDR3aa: CASSLDWGNEQFF

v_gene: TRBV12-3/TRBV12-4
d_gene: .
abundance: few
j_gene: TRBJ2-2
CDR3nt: TGTGCCAGCAGTTTCTGGGGAATCAACGGGGAGCTGTTTTTT
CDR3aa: CASSFWGINGELFF

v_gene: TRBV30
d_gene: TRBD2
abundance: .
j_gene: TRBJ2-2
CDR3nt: TGTGCCTGGAGTGGATCGACTAGCGGGAGAAACACCGGGGAGCTGTTTTTT
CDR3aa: CAWSGSTSGRNTGELFF

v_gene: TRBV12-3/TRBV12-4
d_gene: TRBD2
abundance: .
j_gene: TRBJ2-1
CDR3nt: TGTGCCAGCAGTGGGACTAGCGGGGGGGCCGATGAGCAGTTCTTC
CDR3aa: CASSGTSGGADEQFF

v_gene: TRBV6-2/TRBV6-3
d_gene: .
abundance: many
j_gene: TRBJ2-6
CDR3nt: TGTGCCAGCAGCGGAACAGGGTACTCTGGGGCCAACGTCCTGACTTTC
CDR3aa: CASSGTGYSGANVLTF

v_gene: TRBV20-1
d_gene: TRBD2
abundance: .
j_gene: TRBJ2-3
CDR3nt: TGCAGTGCTGGGACTAGCGGCACAGATACGCAGTATTTT
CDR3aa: CSAGTSGTDTQYF